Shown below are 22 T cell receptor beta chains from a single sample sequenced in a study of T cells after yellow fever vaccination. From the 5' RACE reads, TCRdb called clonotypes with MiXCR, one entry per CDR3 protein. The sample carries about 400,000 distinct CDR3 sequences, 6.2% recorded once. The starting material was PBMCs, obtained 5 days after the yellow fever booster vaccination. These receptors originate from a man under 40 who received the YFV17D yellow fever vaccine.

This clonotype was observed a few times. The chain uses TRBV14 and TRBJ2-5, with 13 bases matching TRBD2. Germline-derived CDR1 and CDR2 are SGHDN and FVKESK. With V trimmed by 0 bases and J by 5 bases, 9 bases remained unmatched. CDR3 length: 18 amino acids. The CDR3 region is CASSQDRGLAGLVETQYF. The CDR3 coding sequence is TGTGCCAGCAGCCAAGATCGGGGACTAGCGGGATTGGTGGAGACCCAGTACTTC.

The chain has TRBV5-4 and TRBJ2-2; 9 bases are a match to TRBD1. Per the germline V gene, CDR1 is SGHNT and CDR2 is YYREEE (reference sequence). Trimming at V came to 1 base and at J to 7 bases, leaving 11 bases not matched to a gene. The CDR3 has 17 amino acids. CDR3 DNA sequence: TGTGCCAGCAGCTTGAGTCCCGGGACAGGGAGCCTCGGGGAGCTGTTTTTT. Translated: CASSLSPGTGSLGELFF. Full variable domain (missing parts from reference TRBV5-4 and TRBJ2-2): ETGVTQSPTHLIKTRGQQVTLRCSSQSGHNTVSWYQQALGQGPQFIFQYYREEENGRGNFPPRFSGLQFPNYSSELNVNALELDDSALYLCASSLSPGTGSLGELFFGEGSRLTVL.

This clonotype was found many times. The CDR3 coding sequence is TGCAGTGCTAGAGCCGGGACTAGCGGGAATTACAATGAGCAGTTCTTC. It encodes CSARAGTSGNYNEQFF. The chain is built from TRBV20-1 and TRBJ2-1, with 13 bases fitting TRBD2. This CDR3 spans 16 amino acids. From germline, CDR1 is DFQATT and CDR2 SNEGSKA (reference sequence). J gave up 4 bases and V 1 base, and 4 bases lay outside the gene matches.

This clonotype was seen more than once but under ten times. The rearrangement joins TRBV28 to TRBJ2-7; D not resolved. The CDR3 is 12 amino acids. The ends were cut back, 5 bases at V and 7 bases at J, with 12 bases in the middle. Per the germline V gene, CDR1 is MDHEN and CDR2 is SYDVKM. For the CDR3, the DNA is TGTGCCAGCAGTAGTCCGGGTCGAGAGCAGTACTTC. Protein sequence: CASSSPGREQYF.

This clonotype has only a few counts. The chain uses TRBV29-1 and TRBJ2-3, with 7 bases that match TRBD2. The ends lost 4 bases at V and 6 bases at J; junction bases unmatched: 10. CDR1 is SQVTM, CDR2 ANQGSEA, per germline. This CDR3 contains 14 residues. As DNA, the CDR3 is TGCAGCGTTGTTGGCGGGAGCCGCGGGGATACGCAGTATTTT. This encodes CSVVGGSRGDTQYF.

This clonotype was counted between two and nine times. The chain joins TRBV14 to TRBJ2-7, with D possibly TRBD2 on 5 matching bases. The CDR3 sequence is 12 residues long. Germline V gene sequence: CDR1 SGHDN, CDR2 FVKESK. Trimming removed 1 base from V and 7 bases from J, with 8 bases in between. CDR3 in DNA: TGTGCCAGCAGCCAAGGGAGGTGGGAGCAGTACTTC. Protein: CASSQGRWEQYF.

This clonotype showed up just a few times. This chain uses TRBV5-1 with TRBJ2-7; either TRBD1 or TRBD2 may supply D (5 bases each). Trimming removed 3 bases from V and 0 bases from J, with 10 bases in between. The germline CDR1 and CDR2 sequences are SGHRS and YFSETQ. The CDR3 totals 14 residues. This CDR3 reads CASSYRGDSYEQYF. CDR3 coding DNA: TGCGCCAGCAGCTATCGAGGGGACTCCTACGAGCAGTACTTC.

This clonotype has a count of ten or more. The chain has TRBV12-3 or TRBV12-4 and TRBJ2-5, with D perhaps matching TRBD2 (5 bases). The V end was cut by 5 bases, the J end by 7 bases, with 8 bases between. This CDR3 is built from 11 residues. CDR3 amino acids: CASSRESTQYF. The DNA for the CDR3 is TGTGCCAGCAGTCGGGAATCGACCCAGTACTTC.

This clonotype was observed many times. CDR3 sequence (DNA): TGCAGTGCTACACAGACAGACTACGAGCAGTACTTC. As protein: CSATQTDYEQYF. V is TRBV20-1 and J is TRBJ2-7; TRBD1 might be the D (5 bases). This CDR3 contains 12 residues. V was trimmed by 4 bases and J by 3 bases, leaving 10 bases between them. CDR1 is DFQATT and CDR2 is SNEGSKA in the germline V gene (reference sequence).

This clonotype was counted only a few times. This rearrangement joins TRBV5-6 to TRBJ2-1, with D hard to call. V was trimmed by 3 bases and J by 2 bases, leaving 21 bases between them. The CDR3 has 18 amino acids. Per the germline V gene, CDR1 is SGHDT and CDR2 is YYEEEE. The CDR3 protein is CASSSKEGVVIPYNEQFF. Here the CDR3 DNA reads TGTGCCAGCAGCTCGAAAGAAGGCGTTGTGATCCCCTACAATGAGCAGTTCTTC.

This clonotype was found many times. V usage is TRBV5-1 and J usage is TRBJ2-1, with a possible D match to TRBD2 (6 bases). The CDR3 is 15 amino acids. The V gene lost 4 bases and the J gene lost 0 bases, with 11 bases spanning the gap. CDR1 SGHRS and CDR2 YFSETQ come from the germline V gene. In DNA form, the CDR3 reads TGCGCCAGCAGCGAGACTAGGAGCTCCTACAATGAGCAGTTCTTC. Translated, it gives CASSETRSSYNEQFF.

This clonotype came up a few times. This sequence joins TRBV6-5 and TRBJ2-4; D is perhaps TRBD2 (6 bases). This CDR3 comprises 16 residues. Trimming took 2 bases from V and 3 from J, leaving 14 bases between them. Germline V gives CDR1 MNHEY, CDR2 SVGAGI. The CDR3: CASSYIAGIGKNIQYF. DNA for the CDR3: TGTGCCAGCAGTTACATCGCGGGAATCGGCAAAAACATTCAGTACTTC.

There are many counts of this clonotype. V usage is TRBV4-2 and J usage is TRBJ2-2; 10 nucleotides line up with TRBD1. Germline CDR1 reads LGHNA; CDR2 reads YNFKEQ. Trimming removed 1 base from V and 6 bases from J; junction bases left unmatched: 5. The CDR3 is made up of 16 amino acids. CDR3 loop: CASSQGWTGGSGELFF. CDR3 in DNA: TGTGCCAGCAGCCAAGGATGGACAGGGGGTTCCGGGGAGCTGTTTTTT.

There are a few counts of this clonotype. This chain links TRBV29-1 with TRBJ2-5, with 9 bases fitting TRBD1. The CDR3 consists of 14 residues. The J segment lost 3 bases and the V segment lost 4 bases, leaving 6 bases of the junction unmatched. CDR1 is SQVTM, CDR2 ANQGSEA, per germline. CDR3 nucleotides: TGCAGCGTTGCAAGACAGGGGGTAAAAGAGACCCAGTACTTC. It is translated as CSVARQGVKETQYF. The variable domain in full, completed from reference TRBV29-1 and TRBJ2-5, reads SAVISQKPSRDICQRGTSLTIQCQVDSQVTMMFWYRQQPGQSLTLIATANQGSEATYESGFVIDKFPISRPNLTFSTLTVSNMSPEDSSIYLCSVARQGVKETQYFGPGTRLLVL.

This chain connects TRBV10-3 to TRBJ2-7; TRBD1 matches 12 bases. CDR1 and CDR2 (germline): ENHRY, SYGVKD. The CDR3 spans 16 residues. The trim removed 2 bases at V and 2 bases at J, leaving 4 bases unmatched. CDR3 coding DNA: TGTGCCATCAGTGAGAGGGGACAGGGGGCTCCCTACGAGCAGTACTTC. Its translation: CAISERGQGAPYEQYF.

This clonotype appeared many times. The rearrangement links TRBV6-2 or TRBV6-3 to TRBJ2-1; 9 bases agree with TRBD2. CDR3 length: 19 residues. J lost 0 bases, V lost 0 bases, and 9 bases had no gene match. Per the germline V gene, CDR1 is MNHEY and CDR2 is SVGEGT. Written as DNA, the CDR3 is TGTGCCAGCAGTTACTCCATATACCGACTAGCGGACTCCTACAATGAGCAGTTCTTC. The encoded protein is CASSYSIYRLADSYNEQFF.

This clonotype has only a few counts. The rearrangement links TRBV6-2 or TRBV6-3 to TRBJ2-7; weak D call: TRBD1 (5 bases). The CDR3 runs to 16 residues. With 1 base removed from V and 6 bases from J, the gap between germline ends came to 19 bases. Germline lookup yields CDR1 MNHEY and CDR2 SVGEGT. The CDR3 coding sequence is TGTGCCAGCAGTTACTTGTCCTCGGACATCACCTTCGAGCAGTACTTC. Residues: CASSYLSSDITFEQYF.

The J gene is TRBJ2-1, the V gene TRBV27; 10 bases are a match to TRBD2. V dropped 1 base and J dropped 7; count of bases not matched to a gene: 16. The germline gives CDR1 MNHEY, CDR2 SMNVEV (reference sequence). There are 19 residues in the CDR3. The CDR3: CASSLFRPSSGRRVNEQFF. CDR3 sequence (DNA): TGTGCCAGCAGTTTATTCCGCCCCTCTAGCGGGAGAAGGGTGAATGAGCAGTTCTTC.

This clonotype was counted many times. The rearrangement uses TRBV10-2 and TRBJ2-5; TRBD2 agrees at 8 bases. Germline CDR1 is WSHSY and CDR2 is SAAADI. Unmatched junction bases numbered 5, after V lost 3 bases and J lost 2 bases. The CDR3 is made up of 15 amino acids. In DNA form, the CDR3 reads TGCGCCAGCAGTGATGAGACTAGCGCACAAGAGACCCAGTACTTC. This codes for CASSDETSAQETQYF.

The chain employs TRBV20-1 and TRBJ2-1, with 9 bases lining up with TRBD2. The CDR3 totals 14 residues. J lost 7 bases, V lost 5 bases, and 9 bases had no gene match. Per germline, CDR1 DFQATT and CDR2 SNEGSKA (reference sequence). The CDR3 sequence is CSAQIAGVFNEQFF. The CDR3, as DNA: TGCAGTGCTCAGATAGCGGGAGTCTTTAATGAGCAGTTCTTC.

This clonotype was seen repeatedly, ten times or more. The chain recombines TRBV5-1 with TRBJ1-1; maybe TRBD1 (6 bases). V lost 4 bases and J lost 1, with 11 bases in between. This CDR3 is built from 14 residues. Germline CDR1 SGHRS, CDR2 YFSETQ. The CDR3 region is CASSTGTPNTEAFF. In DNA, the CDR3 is TGCGCCAGCAGCACCGGGACACCGAACACTGAAGCTTTCTTT.

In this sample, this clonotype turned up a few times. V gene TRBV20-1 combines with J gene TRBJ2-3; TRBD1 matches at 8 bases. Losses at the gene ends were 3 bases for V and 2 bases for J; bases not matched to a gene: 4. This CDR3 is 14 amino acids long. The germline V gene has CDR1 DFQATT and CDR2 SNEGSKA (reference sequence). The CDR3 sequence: CSASRTGNTDTQYF. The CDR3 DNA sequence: TGCAGTGCTAGTAGGACAGGGAACACAGATACGCAGTATTTT.